The T cell receptor beta chain under discussion was sequenced for a study of identical twins. Broader study findings: Among beta out-of-frame sequences, excess sharing between twins appeared weaker.

Points on this clonotype: The target antigen is unknown.

A universal primer site was incorporated via template switching, and the cDNA contained unique molecular identifiers. One entry per CDR3 protein results from TCRdb running MiXCR on the 5' RACE reads. The repertoire holds under 800,000 distinct CDR3 sequences, with around 20% as singletons. Everyone who gave samples was a healthy Caucasian. V lost 5 bases to trimming and J lost 0 bases, with 14 bases between them. This CDR3 is 16 amino acids long. The same data also contributed to another study, on T cells expressing NK-cell markers. As reported in that work: Alpha-beta TCR T cells were the sole sorting target in several experiments, owing to an anti-gamma-delta TCR antibody.

The V gene is TRBV12-3 or TRBV12-4, the J gene TRBJ1-5, with D maybe TRBD1 (5 bases). The receptor was derived from a woman younger than 30 in good health. Sequencing was done on a sample of PBMCs. CDR3 residues: CASSGGTLYSNQPQHF. The CDR3 DNA follows: TGTGCCAGCAGTGGGGGGACCCTTTATAGCAATCAGCCCCAGCATTTT.